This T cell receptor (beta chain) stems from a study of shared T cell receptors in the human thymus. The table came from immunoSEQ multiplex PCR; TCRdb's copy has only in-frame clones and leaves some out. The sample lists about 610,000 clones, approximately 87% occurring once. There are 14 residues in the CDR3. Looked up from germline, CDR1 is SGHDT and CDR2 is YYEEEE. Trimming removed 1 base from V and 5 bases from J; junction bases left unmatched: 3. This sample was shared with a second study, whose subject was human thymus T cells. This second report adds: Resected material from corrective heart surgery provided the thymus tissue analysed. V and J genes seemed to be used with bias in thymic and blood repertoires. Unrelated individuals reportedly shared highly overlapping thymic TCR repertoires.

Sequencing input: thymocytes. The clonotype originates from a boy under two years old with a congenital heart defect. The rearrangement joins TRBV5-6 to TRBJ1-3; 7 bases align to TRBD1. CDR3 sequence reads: CASSLWDSRNTIYF. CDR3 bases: TGTGCCAGCAGCTTGTGGGACAGCCGAAACACCATATATTTT.